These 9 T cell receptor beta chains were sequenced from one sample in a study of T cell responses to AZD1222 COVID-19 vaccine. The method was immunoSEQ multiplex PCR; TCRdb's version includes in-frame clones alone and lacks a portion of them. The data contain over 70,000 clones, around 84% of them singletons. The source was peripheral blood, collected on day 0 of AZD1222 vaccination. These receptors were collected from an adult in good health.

The CDR3 loop is CASSQVRQGGEQYF. DNA of the CDR3: TGTGCCAGCAGCCAAGTGCGGCAGGGAGGCGAGCAGTACTTC. The V call is TRBV3-1 (or the pseudogene TRBV3-2), the J call TRBJ2-7, with a weak D call TRBD2 (6 bases). Germline CDR1 and CDR2: LGHDT and YNNKEL (reference sequence). V lost 1 base and J lost 6, with 13 bases in between. This CDR3 has 14 amino acids.

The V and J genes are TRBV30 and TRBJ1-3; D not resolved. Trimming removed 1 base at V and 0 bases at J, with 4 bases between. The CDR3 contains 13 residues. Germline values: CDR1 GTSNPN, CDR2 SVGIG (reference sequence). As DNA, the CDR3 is TGTGCCTGGAGTGGGCGCTCTGGAAACACCATATATTTT. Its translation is CAWSGRSGNTIYF.

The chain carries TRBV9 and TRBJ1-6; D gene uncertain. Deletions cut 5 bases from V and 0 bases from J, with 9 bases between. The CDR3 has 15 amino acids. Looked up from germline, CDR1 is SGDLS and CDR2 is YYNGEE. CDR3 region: CASSSGSSYNSPLHF. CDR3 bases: TGTGCCAGCAGTTCGGGGAGCTCCTATAATTCACCCCTCCACTTT.

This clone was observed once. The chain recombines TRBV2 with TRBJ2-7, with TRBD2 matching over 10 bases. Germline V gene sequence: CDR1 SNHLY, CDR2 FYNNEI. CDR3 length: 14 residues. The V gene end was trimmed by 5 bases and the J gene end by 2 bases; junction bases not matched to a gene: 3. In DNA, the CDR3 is TGTGCCAGCAGTAGCGGGAGGGGGACCTACGAGCAGTACTTC. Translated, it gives CASSSGRGTYEQYF.

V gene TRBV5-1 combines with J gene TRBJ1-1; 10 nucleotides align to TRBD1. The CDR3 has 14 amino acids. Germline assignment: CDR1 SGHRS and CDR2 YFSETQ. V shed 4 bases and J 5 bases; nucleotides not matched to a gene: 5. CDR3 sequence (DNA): TGCGCCAGCAGCGAACGACAGGGGGCGACTGAAGCTTTCTTT. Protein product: CASSERQGATEAFF.

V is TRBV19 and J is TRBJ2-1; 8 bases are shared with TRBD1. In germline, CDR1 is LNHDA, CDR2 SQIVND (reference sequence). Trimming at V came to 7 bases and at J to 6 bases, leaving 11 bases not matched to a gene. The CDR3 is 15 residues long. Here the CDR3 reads CASTPFGQGPNEQFF. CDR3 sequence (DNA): TGTGCCAGTACCCCTTTCGGACAGGGCCCCAATGAGCAGTTCTTC.

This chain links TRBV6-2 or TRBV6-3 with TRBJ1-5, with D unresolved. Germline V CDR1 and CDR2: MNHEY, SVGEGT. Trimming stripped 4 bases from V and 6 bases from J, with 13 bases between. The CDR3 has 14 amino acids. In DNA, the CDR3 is TGTGCCAGCAGTTCACGACGGGGTGGTCAGCCCCAGCATTTT. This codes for CASSSRRGGQPQHF.

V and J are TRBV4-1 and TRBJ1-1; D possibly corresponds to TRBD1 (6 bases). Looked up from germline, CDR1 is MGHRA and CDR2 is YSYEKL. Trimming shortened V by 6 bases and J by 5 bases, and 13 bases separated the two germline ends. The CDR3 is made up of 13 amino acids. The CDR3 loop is CASRSGVRTEAFF. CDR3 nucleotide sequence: TGCGCCAGCAGGTCAGGGGTCCGTACTGAAGCTTTCTTT.

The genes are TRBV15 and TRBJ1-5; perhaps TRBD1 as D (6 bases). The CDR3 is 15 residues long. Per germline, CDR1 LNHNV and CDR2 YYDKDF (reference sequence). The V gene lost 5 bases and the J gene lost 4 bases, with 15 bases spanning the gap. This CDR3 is CATSSRGFGNQPQHF. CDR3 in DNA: TGTGCCACCAGCTCCAGGGGTTTTGGAAATCAGCCCCAGCATTTT.